This TCR beta chain was sequenced in a study of blood T cell repertoires in COVID-19. With 4 bases clipped from V and 0 bases from J, the junction kept 10 bases outside the gene matches. Germline V gene lookup returns CDR1 SGHRS and CDR2 YFSETQ. CDR3 length: 18 residues. Enrolled through a virtual design, the participants were between roughly 18 and 89 years of age and came from fewer than 30 US areas. Profiling relied on immunoSEQ multiplex PCR, and the TCRdb table lists in-frame clones only, not all of them. The repertoire has about 250,000 clones, around nine tenths of them found once; the top ten carry around 3.7%.

Specimen: PBMCs or T cells enriched from blood (not recorded which). This clonotype was obtained from a woman younger than 45 with acute COVID-19. The chain links TRBV5-1 to TRBJ1-3; 10 positions agree with TRBD1. The CDR3 protein is CASSLQGQGKFSGNTIYF. CDR3 nucleotides: TGCGCCAGCAGCCTACAGGGACAGGGGAAGTTCTCTGGAAACACCATATATTTT.